A single sample gave rise to the 15 T cell receptor beta chains below, sequenced in a study of T cell responses to AZD1222 COVID-19 vaccine. TCRdb's table, derived via immunoSEQ multiplex PCR, lists solely in-frame clones and lacks some. The sample includes about 93,000 clones, 75% to 90% of them seen just once. The sample here was peripheral blood, taken 28 days after the second AZD1222 dose. The receptors were sampled from an adult who received the AZD1222 COVID-19 vaccine.

This rearrangement joins TRBV19 to TRBJ1-5; 8 positions match TRBD1. Per germline, CDR1 LNHDA and CDR2 SQIVND (reference sequence). After removal of 8 bases from V and 2 bases from J, the junction contained 8 bases not matched to a gene. The CDR3 covers 15 residues. CDR3 sequence reads: CASGTQGVGNQPQHF. DNA of the CDR3: TGTGCCAGTGGAACACAGGGGGTGGGCAATCAGCCCCAGCATTTT.

On this clone itself: Other DNA sequences in this specimen translate into the identical CDR3. V and J are TRBV9 and TRBJ2-6; either TRBD1 or TRBD2 may supply D (5 bases each). Trimming shortened V by 0 bases and J by 4 bases, and 8 bases separated the two germline ends. The germline gives CDR1 SGDLS, CDR2 YYNGEE. This CDR3 is 15 amino acids long. CDR3 in amino acids: CASSVGGAGANVLTF. As DNA, the CDR3 is TGTGCCAGCAGCGTAGGAGGGGCAGGGGCCAACGTCCTGACTTTC.

With respect to this clone: Other DNA sequences within the sample encode an identical CDR3. This chain links TRBV10-3 with TRBJ1-1, with unresolved D. The germline V gene encodes CDR1 ENHRY and CDR2 SYGVKD. The germline V and J ends were trimmed by 4 bases and 5 bases, with 11 bases remaining between them. This CDR3 region has 13 residues. The CDR3 nucleotides read TGTGCCATCAGTGTGGAGACGGGGACTGAAGCTTTCTTT. Its protein is CAISVETGTEAFF.

This chain connects TRBV4-2 to TRBJ2-3; TRBD2 is a possible D gene (6 bases). This CDR3 is 16 amino acids long. Trimming removed 0 bases at V and 4 bases at J, with 14 bases between. CDR1 and CDR2 (germline): LGHNA, YNFKEQ. In DNA form, the CDR3 reads TGTGCCAGCAGCCAAGAGGTCGGGGGAGGTGCAGATACGCAGTATTTT. It encodes CASSQEVGGGADTQYF.

The chain combines TRBV7-6 with TRBJ1-1; D call uncertain. The germline CDR1 and CDR2 sequences are SGHVS and FNYEAQ. The V gene lost 6 bases and the J gene lost 3 bases, with 8 bases spanning the gap. CDR3 length: 12 amino acids. This CDR3 reads CASSNRHTEAFF. Written as DNA, the CDR3 is TGTGCCAGCAGTAATCGACACACTGAAGCTTTCTTT.

The chain carries TRBV7-8 and TRBJ2-1; unclear D gene. CDR1 is SGHVS, CDR2 FQNEAQ, per germline. The CDR3 consists of 15 residues. With 5 bases removed from V and 0 bases from J, the gap between germline ends came to 11 bases. The CDR3 spells CASSLTRASYNEQFF. DNA of the CDR3: TGTGCCAGCAGCCTTACAAGGGCCTCCTACAATGAGCAGTTCTTC.

J is TRBJ1-6 and V is TRBV19; 8 positions match TRBD1. CDR1 LNHDA and CDR2 SQIVND come from the germline V gene (reference sequence). This CDR3 spans 17 amino acids. J lost 10 bases, V lost 5 bases, and 16 bases had no gene match. As DNA, the CDR3 is TGTGCCAGTAGTTCACGGACAGGGCTGTCTGAAGGGTCACCCCTCCACTTT. Translated: CASSSRTGLSEGSPLHF.

V gene TRBV3-1 (or the pseudogene TRBV3-2) combines with J gene TRBJ2-1; no clear D. The V end lost 5 bases, the J end lost 0 bases, and 14 bases lay between the germline ends. In germline, CDR1 is LGHDT, CDR2 YNNKEL (reference sequence). CDR3 length: 16 residues. CDR3 residues: CASSSPGGSSYNEQFF. CDR3 nucleotides: TGTGCCAGCAGCTCTCCAGGCGGAAGCTCCTACAATGAGCAGTTCTTC.

V is TRBV5-1 and J is TRBJ1-5; D is perhaps TRBD1 (5 bases). This CDR3 spans 13 amino acids. In germline, CDR1 is SGHRS, CDR2 YFSETQ. V dropped 1 base and J dropped 4 bases, with 6 bases sitting between them. CDR3 amino acids: CASSLSGNQPQHF. CDR3 DNA sequence: TGCGCCAGCAGCTTGTCAGGGAATCAGCCCCAGCATTTT.

V gene TRBV19 combines with J gene TRBJ1-6; D is unresolved. Germline assignment: CDR1 LNHDA and CDR2 SQIVND (reference sequence). The CDR3 consists of 13 residues. The germline V and J ends were trimmed by 6 bases and 5 bases, with 8 bases remaining between them. CDR3 coding DNA: TGTGCCAGTAGAGCGCCAGATAATTCACCCCTCCACTTT. Its translation is CASRAPDNSPLHF.

This clone was seen just once. The rearrangement links TRBV27 to TRBJ2-1; a weak D match, TRBD1 (5 bases). The CDR3 has 13 amino acids. The V end lost 5 bases, the J end lost 4 bases, and 9 bases lay between the germline ends. CDR1 and CDR2 from the germline V gene are MNHEY and SMNVEV (reference sequence). This CDR3 is CASSNTGYNEQFF. CDR3 DNA sequence: TGTGCCAGCAGTAATACAGGATACAATGAGCAGTTCTTC.

Only one count was recorded for this clone. The rearrangement links TRBV11-3 to TRBJ2-2; TRBD1 aligns across 7 bases. The junction had 4 bases not matched to a gene; V was cut back by 0 bases and J by 3 bases. Germline lookup yields CDR1 SGHNT and CDR2 YENEEA. The CDR3 is 16 residues long. The DNA for the CDR3 is TGTGCCAGCAGCTTAGACACAGGGGACCACACCGGGGAGCTGTTTTTT. Translating gives CASSLDTGDHTGELFF.

J is TRBJ2-2 and V is TRBV30; tentatively, D is TRBD2 (6 bases). V lost 2 bases and J lost 2, with 9 bases in between. There are 14 residues in the CDR3. From germline, CDR1 is GTSNPN and CDR2 SVGIG (reference sequence). The CDR3 protein is CAWSYGSNTGELFF. The CDR3 DNA is TGTGCCTGGAGTTACGGGAGCAACACCGGGGAGCTGTTTTTT.

The chain combines TRBV5-6 with TRBJ1-1; maybe TRBD1 (5 bases). The V gene's germline CDR1 is SGHDT and CDR2 YYEEEE. The V gene lost 6 bases and the J gene lost 6 bases, with 18 bases spanning the gap. The CDR3 runs to 14 residues. The chain's CDR3 is CASNEMGDGSEAFF. The CDR3 DNA is TGTGCCAGCAACGAGATGGGGGACGGGTCTGAAGCTTTCTTT. The whole variable domain, remainder taken from reference TRBV5-6 and TRBJ1-1, is DAGVTQSPTHLIKTRGQQVTLRCSPKSGHDTVSWYQQALGQGPQFIFQYYEEEERQRGNFPDRFSGHQFPNYSSELNVNALLLGDSALYLCASNEMGDGSEAFFGQGTRLTVV.

This chain links TRBV3-1 (or the pseudogene TRBV3-2) with TRBJ1-3, with D uncertain. V lost 6 bases, J lost 3 bases, and 6 bases lay in between. The CDR3 consists of 12 residues. The germline CDR1 and CDR2 sequences are LGHDT and YNNKEL (reference sequence). The DNA for the CDR3 is TGTGCCAGCAGTCCGGTTGGAAACACCATATATTTT. It encodes CASSPVGNTIYF.